This is a list of T cell receptor beta chains from one sample in a study of blood T cell repertoires in COVID-19. Profiling relied on immunoSEQ multiplex PCR, and the TCRdb table lists in-frame clones only, not all of them. The table shows about 190,000 clones, with 88% occurring only once. The sequencing sample was made of peripheral blood. These receptors were obtained from a human donor in a cohort sampled during active COVID-19. Each CDR3 is given with its conserved first and last residue. A D gene is named only where the DNA matches it firmly. The size of a clone is reported for some rows only, either as once, few or many, or as a class for expanded clones.

V gene: TRBV6-2/TRBV6-3
clone size: once
J gene: TRBJ2-5
D gene: .
CDR3 protein: CASSWSSREQETQYF
CDR3 DNA: TGTGCCAGCAGTTGGTCGTCACGGGAGCAAGAGACCCAGTACTTC

V gene: TRBV27
clone size: .
J gene: TRBJ2-7
D gene: TRBD1
CDR3 protein: CASSKRTGASYEQYF
CDR3 DNA: TGTGCCAGCAGTAAGCGGACAGGGGCCTCCTACGAGCAGTACTTC

V gene: TRBV11-2
clone size: .
J gene: TRBJ2-7
D gene: .
CDR3 protein: CASSPPFDRFYEQYF
CDR3 DNA: TGTGCCAGCAGCCCCCCTTTCGACAGGTTCTACGAGCAGTACTTC

V gene: TRBV5-1
clone size: once
J gene: TRBJ2-1
D gene: TRBD1
CDR3 protein: CASRRDSRFDEQFF
CDR3 DNA: TGCGCCAGCAGACGGGACAGTAGGTTCGATGAGCAGTTCTTC

V gene: TRBV12-3/TRBV12-4
clone size: .
J gene: TRBJ1-5
D gene: TRBD1
CDR3 protein: CASSQDRDQPQHF
CDR3 DNA: TGTGCCAGCAGTCAGGACAGGGATCAGCCCCAGCATTTT

V gene: TRBV12-3/TRBV12-4
clone size: once
J gene: TRBJ1-4
D gene: .
CDR3 protein: CASSPRDEKLFF
CDR3 DNA: TGTGCCAGCAGTCCTCGTGATGAAAAACTGTTTTTT

V gene: TRBV18
clone size: .
J gene: TRBJ1-2
D gene: TRBD1
CDR3 protein: CASSRQAGTGGVSYGYTF
CDR3 DNA: TGTGCCAGCTCACGTCAGGCCGGGACAGGGGGCGTAAGCTATGGCTACACCTTC

V gene: TRBV7-9
clone size: few
J gene: TRBJ2-1
D gene: TRBD2
CDR3 protein: CASSATSGALVDEQFF
CDR3 DNA: TGTGCCAGCAGCGCGACTAGCGGGGCCCTTGTGGATGAGCAGTTCTTC

V gene: TRBV2
clone size: .
J gene: TRBJ2-2
D gene: .
CDR3 protein: CASNREHQNTGELFF
CDR3 DNA: TGTGCCAGCAACAGGGAACACCAGAACACCGGGGAGCTGTTTTTT

V gene: TRBV7-2
clone size: .
J gene: TRBJ2-5
D gene: .
CDR3 protein: CASSLAGGRQETQYF
CDR3 DNA: TGTGCCAGCAGCTTAGCGGGGGGGCGCCAAGAGACCCAGTACTTC

V gene: TRBV5-1
clone size: .
J gene: TRBJ2-1
D gene: TRBD2
CDR3 protein: CASRPGLANSREQFF
CDR3 DNA: TGCGCCAGCAGACCGGGACTAGCGAACTCAAGGGAGCAGTTCTTC

V gene: TRBV5-1
clone size: once
J gene: TRBJ1-1
D gene: .
CDR3 protein: CATGTGMNTEAFF
CDR3 DNA: TGCGCCACCGGAACGGGAATGAACACTGAAGCTTTCTTT

V gene: TRBV6-4
clone size: .
J gene: TRBJ1-6
D gene: .
CDR3 protein: CASSESRGSPLHF
CDR3 DNA: TGTGCCAGCAGTGAGTCTCGGGGGTCACCCCTCCACTTT

V gene: TRBV3-1/TRBV3-2
clone size: .
J gene: TRBJ2-6
D gene: .
CDR3 protein: CASSQRGRAGANVLTF
CDR3 DNA: TGTGCCAGCAGCCAGCGGGGGCGCGCTGGGGCCAACGTCCTGACTTTC

V gene: TRBV7-2
clone size: .
J gene: TRBJ2-1
D gene: .
CDR3 protein: CAIPGQGSWSEQFF
CDR3 DNA: TGTGCCATCCCGGGGCAGGGGTCATGGAGTGAGCAGTTCTTC

V gene: TRBV24-1
clone size: .
J gene: TRBJ1-5
D gene: TRBD1
CDR3 protein: CATSDSGQSQPQHF
CDR3 DNA: TGTGCCACCAGTGACTCGGGACAGTCCCAGCCCCAGCATTTT

V gene: TRBV12-3/TRBV12-4
clone size: .
J gene: TRBJ2-1
D gene: .
CDR3 protein: CASSRLNYNEQFF
CDR3 DNA: TGTGCCAGCAGCAGACTAAACTACAATGAGCAGTTCTTC

V gene: TRBV7-2
clone size: .
J gene: TRBJ2-1
D gene: .
CDR3 protein: CASSLEAGRNNEQFF
CDR3 DNA: TGTGCCAGCAGCTTAGAAGCGGGCAGGAACAATGAGCAGTTCTTC

V gene: TRBV15
clone size: once
J gene: TRBJ2-5
D gene: .
CDR3 protein: CATSYGSATQETQYF
CDR3 DNA: TGTGCCACCAGCTACGGGTCAGCTACTCAAGAGACCCAGTACTTC

V gene: TRBV19
clone size: .
J gene: TRBJ2-1
D gene: .
CDR3 protein: CASSNTGSAEQFF
CDR3 DNA: TGTGCCAGTAGTAACACAGGGTCAGCTGAGCAGTTCTTC

V gene: TRBV6-6
clone size: .
J gene: TRBJ2-4
D gene: .
CDR3 protein: CASSAGQNQYF
CDR3 DNA: TGTGCCAGCAGTGCCGGACAGAATCAGTACTTC

V gene: TRBV5-4
clone size: .
J gene: TRBJ2-1
D gene: TRBD2
CDR3 protein: CASSSIGGVYNEQFF
CDR3 DNA: TGTGCCAGCAGCTCCATCGGGGGGGTGTACAATGAGCAGTTCTTC

V gene: TRBV27
clone size: .
J gene: TRBJ1-1
D gene: .
CDR3 protein: CASSLQYGEDTEAFF
CDR3 DNA: TGTGCCAGCAGTTTACAGTACGGTGAGGACACTGAAGCTTTCTTT

V gene: TRBV6-2/TRBV6-3
clone size: .
J gene: TRBJ2-7
D gene: TRBD2
CDR3 protein: CASSGTSGEWQYF
CDR3 DNA: TGTGCCAGCAGTGGGACTAGCGGGGAGTGGCAGTACTTC

V gene: TRBV21-1
clone size: .
J gene: TRBJ2-2
D gene: .
CDR3 protein: CASSRPTRNTGELFF
CDR3 DNA: TGTGCCAGCAGCAGGCCGACTCGTAACACCGGGGAGCTGTTTTTT

V gene: TRBV7-9
clone size: .
J gene: TRBJ2-7
D gene: TRBD2
CDR3 protein: CASQTSTSLTSYEQYF
CDR3 DNA: TGTGCCAGCCAAACTTCGACTAGCCTCACCTCCTACGAGCAGTACTTC

V gene: TRBV24-1
clone size: .
J gene: TRBJ2-7
D gene: TRBD2
CDR3 protein: CATSGGVGASGNSYEQYF
CDR3 DNA: TGTGCCACCAGTGGGGGCGTAGGGGCTAGCGGAAATTCTTACGAGCAGTACTTC

V gene: TRBV9
clone size: few
J gene: TRBJ2-7
D gene: TRBD1
CDR3 protein: CASSVRTGSSYEQYF
CDR3 DNA: TGTGCCAGCAGCGTAAGGACAGGGAGCTCCTACGAGCAGTACTTC

V gene: TRBV6-5
clone size: .
J gene: TRBJ2-7
D gene: .
CDR3 protein: CASSRFSGYEQYF
CDR3 DNA: TGTGCCAGCAGCCGGTTTAGCGGCTACGAGCAGTACTTC

V gene: TRBV21-1
clone size: many
J gene: TRBJ2-7
D gene: .
CDR3 protein: CASSRGGGQYF
CDR3 DNA: TGTGCCAGCAGCAGGGGGGGCGGGCAGTACTTC

V gene: TRBV2
clone size: .
J gene: TRBJ2-5
D gene: TRBD2
CDR3 protein: CASSDSLAGGGAQYF
CDR3 DNA: TGTGCCAGCAGTGATTCGTTAGCGGGGGGTGGGGCCCAGTACTTC

V gene: TRBV14
clone size: .
J gene: TRBJ1-1
D gene: TRBD1
CDR3 protein: CASSPWTGPMNTEAFF
CDR3 DNA: TGTGCCAGCAGCCCTTGGACAGGGCCAATGAACACTGAAGCTTTCTTT

V gene: TRBV9
clone size: .
J gene: TRBJ1-5
D gene: .
CDR3 protein: CASSVGDIPQRNQPQHF
CDR3 DNA: TGTGCCAGCAGCGTAGGGGACATCCCCCAGCGCAATCAGCCCCAGCATTTT

V gene: TRBV9
clone size: .
J gene: TRBJ1-3
D gene: .
CDR3 protein: CASSVAQGGAGNTIYF
CDR3 DNA: TGTGCCAGCAGCGTAGCTCAAGGGGGGGCTGGAAACACCATATATTTT

V gene: TRBV5-4
clone size: .
J gene: TRBJ2-1
D gene: .
CDR3 protein: CASSRRDGGRNEQFF
CDR3 DNA: TGTGCCAGCAGCCGCCGGGACGGAGGGCGCAATGAGCAGTTCTTC

V gene: TRBV5-1
clone size: .
J gene: TRBJ2-1
D gene: .
CDR3 protein: CASSPSTYNEQFF
CDR3 DNA: TGCGCCAGCAGCCCGAGCACCTACAATGAGCAGTTCTTC

V gene: TRBV9
clone size: .
J gene: TRBJ2-1
D gene: TRBD2
CDR3 protein: CASSVGLRGAYTNEQFF
CDR3 DNA: TGTGCCAGCAGCGTAGGCTTGCGGGGGGCCTACACGAATGAGCAGTTCTTC

V gene: TRBV6-4
clone size: few
J gene: TRBJ2-5
D gene: .
CDR3 protein: CASSGYRWAQETQYF
CDR3 DNA: TGTGCCAGCAGTGGGTACCGGTGGGCACAAGAGACCCAGTACTTC

V gene: TRBV6-2/TRBV6-3
clone size: .
J gene: TRBJ2-7
D gene: .
CDR3 protein: CASSYPGIVSF
CDR3 DNA: TGTGCCAGCAGTTACCCAGGGATAGTTTCCTTC

V gene: TRBV7-9
clone size: .
J gene: TRBJ2-7
D gene: TRBD2
CDR3 protein: CASSREEVHEQYF
CDR3 DNA: TGTGCCAGCAGCCGGGAGGAGGTCCACGAGCAGTACTTC

V gene: TRBV10-3
clone size: .
J gene: TRBJ1-1
D gene: .
CDR3 protein: CAIQQTGMNTEAFF
CDR3 DNA: TGTGCCATACAACAAACAGGGATGAACACTGAAGCTTTCTTT